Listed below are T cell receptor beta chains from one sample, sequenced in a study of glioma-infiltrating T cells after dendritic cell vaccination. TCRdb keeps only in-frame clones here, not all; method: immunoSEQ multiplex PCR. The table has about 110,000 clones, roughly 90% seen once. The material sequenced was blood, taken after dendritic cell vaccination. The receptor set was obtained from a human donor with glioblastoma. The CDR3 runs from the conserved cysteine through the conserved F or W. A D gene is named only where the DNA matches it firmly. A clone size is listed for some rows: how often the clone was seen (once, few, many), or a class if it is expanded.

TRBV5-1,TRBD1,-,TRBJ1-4,CASRQLPGQGYEKLFF,TGCGCCAGCAGACAATTACCGGGACAGGGCTATGAAAAACTGTTTTTT
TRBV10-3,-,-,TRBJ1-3,CAAAGTGPGNTIYF,TGTGCCGCTGCGGGAACGGGGCCTGGAAACACCATATATTTT
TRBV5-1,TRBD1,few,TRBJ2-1,CASSLGQGDNEQFF,TGCGCCAGCAGCTTAGGACAGGGGGACAATGAGCAGTTCTTC
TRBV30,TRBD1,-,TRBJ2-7,CAWSAHLGQTYEQYF,TGTGCCTGGAGTGCCCACCTGGGACAGACCTACGAGCAGTACTTC
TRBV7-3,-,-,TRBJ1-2,CASSKPADTSF,TGTGCCAGCAGCAAACCCGCGGACACTTCCTTT
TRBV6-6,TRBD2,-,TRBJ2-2,CASSSLAGVHGELFF,TGTGCCAGCAGTTCCCTAGCGGGAGTTCACGGGGAGCTGTTTTTT
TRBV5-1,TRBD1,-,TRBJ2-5,CASSYGQGRRETQYF,TGCGCCAGCAGCTACGGACAGGGGCGACGAGAGACCCAGTACTTC
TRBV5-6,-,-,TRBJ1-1,CASSDFRMNTEAFF,TGTGCCAGCAGCGACTTCAGAATGAACACTGAAGCTTTCTTT
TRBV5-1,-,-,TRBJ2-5,CASSLGTGRETQYF,TGCGCCAGCAGCTTGGGAACAGGGAGAGAGACCCAGTACTTC
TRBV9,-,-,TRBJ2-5,CASSVLPNEETQYF,TGTGCCAGCAGCGTTTTGCCCAATGAGGAGACCCAGTACTTC
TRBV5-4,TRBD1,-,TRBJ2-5,CASSITGTGGQETQYF,TGTGCCAGCAGCATAACCGGGACAGGGGGCCAAGAGACCCAGTACTTC
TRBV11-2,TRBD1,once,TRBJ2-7,CASRMDRVGKQYF,TGTGCCAGCAGAATGGACAGGGTGGGAAAGCAGTACTTC
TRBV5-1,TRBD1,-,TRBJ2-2,CASSPRQGAGTGELFF,TGCGCCAGCAGCCCCCGACAGGGGGCGGGCACCGGGGAGCTGTTTTTT
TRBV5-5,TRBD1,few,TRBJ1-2,CASSSPGDRGRDGYTF,TGTGCCAGCAGCTCGCCCGGCGACAGGGGGCGCGATGGCTACACCTTC
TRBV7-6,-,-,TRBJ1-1,CASSLVRQGNTEAFF,TGTGCCAGCAGCTTAGTAAGGCAGGGTAACACTGAAGCTTTCTTT
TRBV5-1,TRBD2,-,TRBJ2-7,CASSLAGGARYEQYF,TGCGCCAGCAGCTTGGCCGGGGGGGCGCGGTACGAGCAGTACTTC
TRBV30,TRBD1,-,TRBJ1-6,CAWSDTGGSPLHF,TGTGCCTGGAGTGATACAGGGGGATCCCCCCTCCACTTT
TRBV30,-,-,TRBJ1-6,CAWRTASRTYNSPLHF,TGTGCCTGGCGGACAGCTTCTCGCACCTATAATTCACCCCTCCACTTT
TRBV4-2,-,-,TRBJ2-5,CASSQKRKTGGETQYF,TGTGCCAGCAGCCAAAAGAGGAAAACCGGAGGGGAGACCCAGTACTTC
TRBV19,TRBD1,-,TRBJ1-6,CASSSKGAQDSPLHF,TGTGCCAGTAGTAGCAAGGGGGCGCAAGATTCACCCCTCCACTTT
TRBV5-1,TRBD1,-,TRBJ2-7,CASSPQSVRGLYEQYF,TGCGCCAGCAGCCCACAAAGCGTCAGGGGGCTCTACGAGCAGTACTTC
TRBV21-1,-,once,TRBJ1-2,CASSLTKVWTVSDGYTF,TGTGCCAGCAGCCTAACTAAGGTTTGGACAGTCTCTGATGGCTACACCTTC
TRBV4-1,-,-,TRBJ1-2,CASSQIRTENLYGYTF,TGCGCCAGCAGCCAAATTAGGACAGAGAACCTCTATGGCTACACCTTC
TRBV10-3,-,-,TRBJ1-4,CAISSSWGLTNEKLFF,TGTGCCATCAGTTCATCCTGGGGGCTAACTAATGAAAAACTGTTTTTT
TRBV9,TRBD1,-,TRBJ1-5,CASSPGDRGSNQPQHF,TGTGCCAGCAGCCCCGGGGACAGGGGTAGCAATCAGCCCCAGCATTTT
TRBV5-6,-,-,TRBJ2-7,CASSLETAGPQYF,TGTGCCAGCAGCTTGGAGACCGCAGGGCCCCAGTACTTC
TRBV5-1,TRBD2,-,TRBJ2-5,CASSLVLAGGQETQYF,TGCGCCAGCAGCTTGGTACTAGCGGGGGGACAAGAGACCCAGTACTTC
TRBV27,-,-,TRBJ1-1,CASRIFSSTEAFF,TGTGCCAGCCGAATTTTTTCGAGTACTGAAGCTTTCTTT
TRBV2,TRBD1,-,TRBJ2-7,CASLRDREDEQYF,TGTGCCAGCCTAAGGGACAGGGAGGACGAGCAGTACTTC
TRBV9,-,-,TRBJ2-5,CASSVERGTQYF,TGTGCCAGCAGCGTAGAAAGAGGGACCCAGTACTTC
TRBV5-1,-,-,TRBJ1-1,CASSLTGNDEAFF,TGCGCCAGCAGCTTAACAGGGAATGATGAAGCTTTCTTT
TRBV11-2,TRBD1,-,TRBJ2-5,CASSLTGGGETQYF,TGTGCCAGCAGCTTGACAGGGGGTGGAGAGACCCAGTACTTC
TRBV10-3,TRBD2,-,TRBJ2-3,CAISGREGTDTQYF,TGTGCCATCAGTGGGCGGGAGGGGACAGATACGCAGTATTTT
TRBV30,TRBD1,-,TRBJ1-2,CAWNRDRPHGYTF,TGTGCCTGGAATAGGGACAGGCCTCATGGCTACACCTTC
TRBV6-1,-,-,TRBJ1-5,CASTEGETSNQPQHF,TGTGCCAGCACCGAGGGAGAGACTAGCAATCAGCCCCAGCATTTT
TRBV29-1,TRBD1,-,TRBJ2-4,CSVMGQSNIQYF,TGCAGCGTTATGGGACAGTCGAACATTCAGTACTTC
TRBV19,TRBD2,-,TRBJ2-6,CASSIDRGAGANVLTF,TGTGCCAGTAGTATAGATCGGGGGGCTGGGGCCAACGTCCTGACTTTC